The clone carrying this T cell receptor (beta chain) has more than one count but fewer than ten. Its specificity is not known. The time point here: after neoadjuvant nivolumab, at surgical resection. The data belong to a study of neoadjuvant anti-PD-1 for oral cavity cancer. Study as a whole: Patients without progression received a fourth nivolumab dose around day 43, then surgical resection on days 50-56. Findings of the study overall: Each response group had just three patients in TCR analyses.

Survey sequencing of tumors mostly used 4.8 ug DNA, two replicates. TCRdb keeps only in-frame clones here, not all; method: immunoSEQ multiplex PCR. This repertoire shows approximately 23,000 clones, less than 50% found once; its top ten account for 40%. The receptor was derived from a person aged 35-79 years with oral cavity squamous cell carcinoma. The sample consisted of tumor tissue, taken after nivolumab (anti-PD-1) treatment.

As DNA, the CDR3 is TGTGCCACCAGCAGAGGCCCCGGGCAGGGGTCAAGTGTGTTTTTT. It translates to CATSRGPGQGSSVFF. The chain is built from TRBV15 and TRBJ2-2; TRBD1 might be the D (6 bases). Looked up from germline, CDR1 is LNHNV and CDR2 is YYDKDF (reference sequence). Between the trimmed V and J ends, which lost 1 base and 15 bases, there was a span of 21 bases. This CDR3 contains 15 residues.